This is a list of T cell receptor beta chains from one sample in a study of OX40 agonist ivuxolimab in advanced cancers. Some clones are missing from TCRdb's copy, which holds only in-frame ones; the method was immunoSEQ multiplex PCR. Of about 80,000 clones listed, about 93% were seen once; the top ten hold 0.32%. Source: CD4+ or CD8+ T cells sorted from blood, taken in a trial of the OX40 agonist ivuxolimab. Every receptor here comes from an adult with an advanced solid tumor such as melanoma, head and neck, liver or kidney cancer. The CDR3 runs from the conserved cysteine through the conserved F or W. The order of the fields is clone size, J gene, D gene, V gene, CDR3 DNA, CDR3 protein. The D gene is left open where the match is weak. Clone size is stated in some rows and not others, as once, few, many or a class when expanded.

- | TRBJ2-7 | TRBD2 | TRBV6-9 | TGTGCCAGCAGAAAGGGCGGGGGGGCCCTCGACGAGCAGTACTTC | CASRKGGGALDEQYF
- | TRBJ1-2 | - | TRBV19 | TGTGCCAGTAGTGGGGGGACCTATGGCTACACCTTC | CASSGGTYGYTF
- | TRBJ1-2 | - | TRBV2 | TGTGCCAGCAGTGAAATGGGCGCGGGCTACACCTTC | CASSEMGAGYTF
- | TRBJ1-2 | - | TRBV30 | TGTGCCTGGGCAGCCGGGTACTATGGCTACACCTTC | CAWAAGYYGYTF
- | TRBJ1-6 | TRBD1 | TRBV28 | TGTGCCAGCAGCTCACAGGGGGCCACAAGCTCCTATAATTCACCCCTCCACTTT | CASSSQGATSSYNSPLHF
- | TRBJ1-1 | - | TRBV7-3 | TGTGCCAGCAGCTTAAACGGGGTTGCGGGGACTGAAGCTTTCTTT | CASSLNGVAGTEAFF
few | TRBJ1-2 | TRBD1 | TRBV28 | TGTGCCAGCGCCACAGGGGATGGCTACACCTTC | CASATGDGYTF
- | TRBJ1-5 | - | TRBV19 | TGTGCCAGCCGAGACCCTAGCAATCAGCCCCAGCATTTT | CASRDPSNQPQHF
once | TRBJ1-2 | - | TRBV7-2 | TGTGCCAGCAGCTTATTCCCTCAGGCAGGGGTTAACTATGGCTACACCTTC | CASSLFPQAGVNYGYTF
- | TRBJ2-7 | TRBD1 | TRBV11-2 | TGTGCCAGCAGCTCGCTTAAGAGACAGGGGGCTTACGAGCAGTACTTC | CASSSLKRQGAYEQYF
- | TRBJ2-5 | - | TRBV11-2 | TGTGCCAGCAGCTTAATGGGACACGGGGAGACCCAGTACTTC | CASSLMGHGETQYF
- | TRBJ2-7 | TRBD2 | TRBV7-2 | TGTGCCAGCAGCTCGACGGGACTAGCGGGGGGTAGCGAGCAGTACTTC | CASSSTGLAGGSEQYF
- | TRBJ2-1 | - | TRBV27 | TGTGCTAGCAGTTTTACTAGCAATGAGCAGTTCTTC | CASSFTSNEQFF
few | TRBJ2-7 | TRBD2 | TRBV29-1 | TGCAGCGTTGAAGATCCCACTAGCGGGGGTGACGAGCAGTACTTC | CSVEDPTSGGDEQYF
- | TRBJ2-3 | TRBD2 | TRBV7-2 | TGTGCCAGCAGCTTAGCGCTAGGACTAGCGGGAGACACAGATACGCAGTATTTT | CASSLALGLAGDTDTQYF
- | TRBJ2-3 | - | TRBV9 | TGTGCCAGCAGCGTAGTGGGGACAGATACGCAGTATTTT | CASSVVGTDTQYF
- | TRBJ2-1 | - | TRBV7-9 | TGTGCCAGCAGCCCCCGGGGGACGGCGGACAATGAGCAGTTCTTC | CASSPRGTADNEQFF
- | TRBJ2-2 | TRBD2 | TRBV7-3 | TGTGCCAGCAGCTCCACGGGGGGGCAGAACACCGGGGAGCTGTTTTTT | CASSSTGGQNTGELFF
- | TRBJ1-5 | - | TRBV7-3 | TGTGCCAGCCCCATGGAGGGCTTGTGGGATCAGCCCCAGCATTTT | CASPMEGLWDQPQHF
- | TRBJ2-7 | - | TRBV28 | TGTGCCAGCAGGGGGAGCTCCTACGAGCAGTACTTC | CASRGSSYEQYF
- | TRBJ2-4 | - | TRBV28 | TGTGCCAGCAGTTTAGGGGGACTAGCCAAAAACATTCAGTACTTC | CASSLGGLAKNIQYF
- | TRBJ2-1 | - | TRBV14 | TGTGCCAGCAGCCAACAGGATTTCTACAATGAGCAGTTCTTC | CASSQQDFYNEQFF
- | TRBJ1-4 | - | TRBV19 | TGTGCCAGTAGTATCTGGACAACTAATGAAAAACTGTTTTTT | CASSIWTTNEKLFF
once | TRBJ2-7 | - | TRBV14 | TGTGCCAGCAGCCAAGAAGGTTTCGGATCCTACGAGCAGTACTTC | CASSQEGFGSYEQYF
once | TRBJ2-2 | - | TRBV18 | TGTGCCAGCTCACCAGGGGGGACCGAAACCGGGGAGCTGTTTTTT | CASSPGGTETGELFF
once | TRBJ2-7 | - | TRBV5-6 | TGTGCCAGCAGCTTGCGGGGCTCCTACGAGCAGTACTTC | CASSLRGSYEQYF
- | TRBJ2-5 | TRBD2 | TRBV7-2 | TGTGCCAGCAGCTCGACTAGCGGGGAGACCCAGTACTTC | CASSSTSGETQYF
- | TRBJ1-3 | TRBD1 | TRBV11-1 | TGTGCCAGCAGCCCCAGGGGGCAAAGAAACACCATATATTTT | CASSPRGQRNTIYF
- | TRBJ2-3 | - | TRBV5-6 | TGTGCCAGCAGCTTCTTTTTAGATACGCAGTATTTT | CASSFFLDTQYF
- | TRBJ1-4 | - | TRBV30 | TGTGCCTGGAGTGGTAATGAAAAACTGTTTTTT | CAWSGNEKLFF
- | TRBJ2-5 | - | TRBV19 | TGTGCCAGTAGTATAGATCTGGGGACCCAGTACTTC | CASSIDLGTQYF
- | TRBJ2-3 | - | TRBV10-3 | TGTGCCACCACCCGGGGCGGGAGCACAGATACGCAGTATTTT | CATTRGGSTDTQYF
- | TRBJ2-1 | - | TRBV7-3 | TGTGCCAGCAGCTTTAGCGCTTCCTACAATGAGCAGTTCTTC | CASSFSASYNEQFF
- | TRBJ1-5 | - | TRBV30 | TGTGCCTGGAGTGTAAGGTCAGATAGCAATCAGCCCCAGCATTTT | CAWSVRSDSNQPQHF
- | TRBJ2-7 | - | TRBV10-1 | TGCGCCCCCAGGGATCCCAGCTCCTACGAGCAGTACTTC | CAPRDPSSYEQYF
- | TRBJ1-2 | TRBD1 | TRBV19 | TGTGCCAGTGCCGGGACAGACAGCTATGGCTACACCTTC | CASAGTDSYGYTF
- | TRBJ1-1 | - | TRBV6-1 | TGTGCCAGCAGTTATTGGGGCATAACTGAAGCTTTCTTT | CASSYWGITEAFF
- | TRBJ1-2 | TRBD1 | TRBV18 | TGTGCCAGCTCACCTCCCAGCTTTGGAGGACAGGAGACCTACACCTTC | CASSPPSFGGQETYTF
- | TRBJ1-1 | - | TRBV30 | TGTGCCTGGAGTGTACTACTGCTATTGAACACTGAAGCTTTCTTT | CAWSVLLLLNTEAFF
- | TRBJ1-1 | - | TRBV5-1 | TGCGCCAGCAGCACGGGACAGAACACTGAAGCTTTCTTT | CASSTGQNTEAFF
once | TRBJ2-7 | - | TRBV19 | TGTGCCAGTAGTATCGGAGGTCGGAACTACGAGCAGTACTTC | CASSIGGRNYEQYF
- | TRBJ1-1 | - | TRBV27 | TGTGCCAGCAGTACTACACTTTACAAGGAAGCTTTCTTT | CASSTTLYKEAFF
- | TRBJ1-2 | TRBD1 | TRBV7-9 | TGTGCCAGCAGCCCGACAGGGGAGTCAAGCGGCTACACCTTC | CASSPTGESSGYTF